This T cell receptor beta chain was profiled in a study of blood T cell repertoires in COVID-19. Across the whole study: PBMCs, B-cell-depleted T cells, or T cells provided the cDNA or gDNA that made up the material.

Germline CDR1 reads SEHNR; CDR2 reads FQNEAQ (reference sequence). The CDR3 consists of 16 residues. The V gene lost 1 base and the J gene lost 6 bases, with 18 bases spanning the gap. TCRdb keeps only in-frame clones here, not all; method: immunoSEQ multiplex PCR. Counted here are about 130,000 clones, approximately 87% occurring once; the ten biggest clones make up roughly 3.6%. This rearrangement joins TRBV7-9 to TRBJ1-2; D uncertain. The sequencing input was peripheral blood. This receptor was identified in a woman aged 55-69 years with acute or convalescent COVID-19. CDR3 sequence: CASSLVAGLVGDGYTF. The DNA for the CDR3 is TGTGCCAGCAGCTTAGTAGCGGGTCTGGTGGGAGATGGCTACACCTTC.